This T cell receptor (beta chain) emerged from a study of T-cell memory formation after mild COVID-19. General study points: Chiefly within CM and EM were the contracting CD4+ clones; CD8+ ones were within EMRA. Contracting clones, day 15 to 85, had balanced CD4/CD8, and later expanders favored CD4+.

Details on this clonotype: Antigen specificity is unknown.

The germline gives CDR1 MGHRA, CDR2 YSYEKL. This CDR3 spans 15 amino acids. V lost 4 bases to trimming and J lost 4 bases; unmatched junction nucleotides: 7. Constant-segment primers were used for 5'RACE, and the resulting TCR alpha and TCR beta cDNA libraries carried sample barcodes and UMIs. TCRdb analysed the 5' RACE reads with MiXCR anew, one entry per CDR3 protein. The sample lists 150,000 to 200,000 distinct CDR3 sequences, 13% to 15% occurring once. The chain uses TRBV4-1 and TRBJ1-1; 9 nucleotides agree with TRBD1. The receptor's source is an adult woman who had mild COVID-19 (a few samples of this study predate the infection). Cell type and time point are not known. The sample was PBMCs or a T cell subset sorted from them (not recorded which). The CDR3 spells CASSLVKTGGTEAFF. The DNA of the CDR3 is TGCGCCAGCAGCCTAGTAAAGACAGGGGGCACTGAAGCTTTCTTT.